Each of the 2 T cell receptor beta chains below was sequenced from the same sample in a study of blood T cell repertoires in COVID-19. Repertoires were generated with immunoSEQ multiplex PCR, while TCRdb's copy carries only in-frame clones and drops some. The data contain approximately 250,000 clones, around 80% of them singletons. Sequencing input: peripheral blood. Receptors originate from a man in his 60s with acute or convalescent COVID-19.

This chain links TRBV19 with TRBJ1-5; TRBD1 matches 11 bases. This CDR3 has 14 residues. Germline V lookup: CDR1 LNHDA, CDR2 SQIVND (reference sequence). V trimming: 3 bases; J trimming: 7 bases; junction bases outside the gene matches: 2. CDR3 residues: CASSIGTGGQPQHF. In DNA, the CDR3 is TGTGCCAGTAGTATTGGGACAGGGGGGCAGCCCCAGCATTTT. The full variable domain, rest sourced from reference TRBV19 and TRBJ1-5, is DGGITQSPKYLFRKEGQNVTLSCEQNLNHDAMYWYRQDPGQGLRLIYYSQIVNDFQKGDIAEGYSVSREKKESFPLTVTSAQKNPTAFYLCASSIGTGGQPQHFGDGTRLSIL.

CDR3 bases: TGTGCCAGCTCACCAAACCCTCGGACAGGAGCTTCTTCACCCCTCCACTTT. It yields the protein CASSPNPRTGASSPLHF. The chain recombines TRBV18 with TRBJ1-6; 7 bases are a match to TRBD1. After removal of 2 bases from V and 9 bases from J, the junction contained 13 bases not matched to a gene. From germline, CDR1 is KGHSH and CDR2 LQKENI. The CDR3 covers 17 residues.